These T cell receptor beta chains were read from a single sample in a study of molecular identifiers for immune sequencing clone quantification. TCRdb called the PCR reads again in MiXCR, with one record for every CDR3 protein. This sample has around 300,000 distinct CDR3 sequences, with 24% found just once. Sequenced sample: naive CD8+ T cells from blood, with Jurkat cell RNA spiked in. These receptors all stem from a human donor in good health. Some libraries in this study had Jurkat cell RNA spiked in. Each CDR3 is given with its conserved first and last residue. D genes are given only for firm matches. Size values are once, few and many counts, or a class for expanded clones, and some rows have none.

D gene,V gene,J gene,clone size,CDR3 protein,CDR3 DNA
TRBD2,TRBV28,TRBJ2-3,many,CASSFRGGRGTDTQYF,TGTGCCAGCAGTTTCCGGGGGGGGCGCGGCACAGATACGCAGTATTTT
NA,TRBV28,TRBJ2-3,many,CASSLSRKGSGTQYF,TGTGCCAGCAGTTTATCACGGAAGGGGTCTGGTACGCAGTATTTT
NA,TRBV23-1,TRBJ2-3,many,CASSPQINTQYF,TGCGCCAGCAGTCCTCAGATAAATACGCAGTATTTT
NA,TRBV2,TRBJ2-3,many,CASSVARNPSTDTQYF,TGTGCCAGCAGTGTGGCTAGAAACCCTAGCACAGATACGCAGTATTTT
NA,TRBV28,TRBJ2-1,many,CASSSLTGDYNEQFF,TGTGCCAGCAGTTCCCTGACAGGAGACTACAATGAGCAGTTCTTC
NA,TRBV15,TRBJ2-5,NA,CATSRDQSGYQETQYF,TGTGCCACCAGCAGAGATCAATCAGGGTACCAAGAGACCCAGTACTTC
NA,TRBV19,TRBJ2-1,NA,CASRAEYNEQFF,TGTGCCAGTAGAGCAGAGTACAATGAGCAGTTCTTC
NA,TRBV24-1,TRBJ2-1,many,CATSDSVEQFF,TGTGCCACCAGTGACTCAGTAGAGCAGTTCTTC
NA,TRBV7-9,TRBJ1-1,many,CASSLAEMDTEAFF,TGTGCCAGCAGCTTAGCGGAGATGGACACTGAAGCTTTCTTT
NA,TRBV7-9,TRBJ2-3,many,CASSLVADVTDTQYF,TGTGCCAGCAGCTTAGTAGCGGATGTCACAGATACGCAGTATTTT
TRBD1,TRBV27,TRBJ1-1,NA,CASSLSRTGEALF,TGTGCCAGCAGTTTATCGAGGACAGGTGAAGCTCTCTTT
TRBD2,TRBV30,TRBJ2-1,NA,CAWTRLAGCYNEQFF,TGTGCCTGGACCCGACTAGCGGGGTGTTACAATGAGCAGTTCTTC
TRBD1,TRBV3-1,TRBJ2-2,NA,CASSKQGQNTGELFF,TGTGCCAGCAGCAAACAGGGGCAAAACACCGGGGAGCTGTTTTTT
TRBD1,TRBV29-1,TRBJ2-5,many,CSVTPGQGRETQYF,TGCAGCGTCACACCGGGACAGGGCAGAGAGACCCAGTACTTC
NA,TRBV10-3,TRBJ2-7,NA,CAISAMDLSHEQYF,TGTGCCATCAGTGCTATGGATCTTTCACACGAGCAGTACTTC
NA,TRBV27,TRBJ2-7,many,CASSLLGGADEQYF,TGTGCCAGCAGTTTACTGGGCGGGGCAGACGAGCAGTACTTC
TRBD2,TRBV7-6,TRBJ2-5,many,CASSLRSAGKAETQYF,TGTGCCAGCAGCTTAAGATCAGCGGGGAAGGCAGAGACCCAGTACTTC
NA,TRBV7-9,TRBJ2-5,many,CASSFPGHQETQYF,TGTGCCAGCAGCTTTCCGGGACATCAAGAGACCCAGTACTTC
TRBD1,TRBV12-3/TRBV12-4,TRBJ1-5,once,CASSASTGSFGNQPQHF,TGTGCCAGCAGCGCATCGACAGGGAGCTTCGGCAATCAGCCCCAGCATTTT
NA,TRBV19,TRBJ1-5,many,CASRGGNQPQHF,TGTGCCAGTAGGGGCGGGAATCAGCCCCAGCATTTT
TRBD2,TRBV4-3,TRBJ2-7,NA,CARSQDLQLALGEQYF,TGCGCCCGCAGCCAAGATCTTCAACTAGCGCTGGGGGAGCAGTACTTC
NA,TRBV5-1,TRBJ2-7,many,CASSLGLPTYEQYF,TGCGCCAGCAGCCTGGGGTTGCCGACTTACGAGCAGTACTTC
NA,TRBV6-2/TRBV6-3,TRBJ2-7,NA,CASRSLGGPNEQYF,TGTGCCAGCAGATCCCTGGGGGGACCCAACGAGCAGTACTTC
TRBD2,TRBV6-5,TRBJ2-1,many,CASSYSSGGIYNEQFF,TGTGCCAGCAGTTACTCGTCGGGAGGAATTTACAATGAGCAGTTCTTC
TRBD1,TRBV28,TRBJ1-1,few,CASSLIAGGIIMNTEAFF,TGTGCCAGCAGTTTGATTGCAGGGGGCATCATAATGAACACTGAAGCTTTCTTT
NA,TRBV13,TRBJ2-3,many,CASSLEAGPAEDTQYF,TGTGCCAGCAGCTTAGAAGCGGGCCCTGCGGAGGATACGCAGTATTTT
NA,TRBV9,TRBJ1-3,few,CASSVGRGGSSGNTIYF,TGTGCCAGCAGCGTAGGTAGAGGGGGTAGCTCTGGAAACACCATATATTTT